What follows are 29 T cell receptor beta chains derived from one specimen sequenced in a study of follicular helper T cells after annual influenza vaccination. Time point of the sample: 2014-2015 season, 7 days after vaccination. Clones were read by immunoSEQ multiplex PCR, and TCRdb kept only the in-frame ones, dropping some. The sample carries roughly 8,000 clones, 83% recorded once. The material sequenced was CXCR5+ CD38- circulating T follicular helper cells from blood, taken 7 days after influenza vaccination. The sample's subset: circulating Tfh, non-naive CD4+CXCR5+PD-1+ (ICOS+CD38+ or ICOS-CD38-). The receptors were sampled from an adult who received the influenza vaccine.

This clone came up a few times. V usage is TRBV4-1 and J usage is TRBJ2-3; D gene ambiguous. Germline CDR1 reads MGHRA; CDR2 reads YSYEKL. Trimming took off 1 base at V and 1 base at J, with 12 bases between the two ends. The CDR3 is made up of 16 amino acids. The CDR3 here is CASSQGSDPGTDTQYF. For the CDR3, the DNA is TGCGCCAGCAGCCAAGGGTCTGACCCAGGCACAGATACGCAGTATTTT.

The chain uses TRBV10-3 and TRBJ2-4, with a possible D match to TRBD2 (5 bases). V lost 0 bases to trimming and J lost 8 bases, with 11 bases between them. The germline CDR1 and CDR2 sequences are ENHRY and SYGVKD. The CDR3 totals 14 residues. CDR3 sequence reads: CAISESLAIDIQYF. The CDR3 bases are TGTGCCATCAGTGAGTCGCTAGCTATCGACATTCAGTACTTC.

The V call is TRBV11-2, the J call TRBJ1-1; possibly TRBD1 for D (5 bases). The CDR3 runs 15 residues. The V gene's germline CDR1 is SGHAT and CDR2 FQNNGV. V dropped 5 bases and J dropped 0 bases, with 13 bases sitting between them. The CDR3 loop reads CASSEEGALNTEAFF. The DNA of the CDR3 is TGTGCCAGCAGCGAAGAAGGGGCCTTGAACACTGAAGCTTTCTTT.

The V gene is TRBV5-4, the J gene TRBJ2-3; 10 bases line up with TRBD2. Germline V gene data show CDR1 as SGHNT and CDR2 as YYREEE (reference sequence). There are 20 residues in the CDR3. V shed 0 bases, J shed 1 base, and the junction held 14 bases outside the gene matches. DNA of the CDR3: TGTGCCAGCAGCTTGGGGTTGAGTCTTCCTAGCGGGGGACGCACAGATACGCAGTATTTT. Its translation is CASSLGLSLPSGGRTDTQYF.

CDR3 coding DNA: TGCGCCAGCAGCCAGGCCTGGGGGGCCAACGTCCTGACTTTC. Amino acids: CASSQAWGANVLTF. The rearrangement uses TRBV4-1 and TRBJ2-6; D is unresolved. The germline gives CDR1 MGHRA, CDR2 YSYEKL. Trimming removed 3 bases from V and 4 bases from J, with 7 bases in between. The CDR3 is made up of 14 amino acids.

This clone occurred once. The CDR3 spells CASSDLGRDHQPQHF. The CDR3 DNA sequence: TGTGCCAGCAGTGACTTAGGAAGGGACCATCAGCCCCAGCATTTT. The chain has TRBV6-4 and TRBJ1-5, with a tentative D call TRBD1 (5 bases). CDR3 length: 15 amino acids. Trimming removed 1 base from V and 5 bases from J, with 12 bases in between. Germline assignment: CDR1 MRHNA and CDR2 SNTAGT.

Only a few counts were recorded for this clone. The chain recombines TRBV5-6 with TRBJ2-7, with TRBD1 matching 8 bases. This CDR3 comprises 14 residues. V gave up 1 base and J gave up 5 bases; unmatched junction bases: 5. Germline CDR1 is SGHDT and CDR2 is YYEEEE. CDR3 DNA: TGTGCCAGCAGCTTGATGGACAGGGAGAACGAGCAGTACTTC. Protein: CASSLMDRENEQYF.

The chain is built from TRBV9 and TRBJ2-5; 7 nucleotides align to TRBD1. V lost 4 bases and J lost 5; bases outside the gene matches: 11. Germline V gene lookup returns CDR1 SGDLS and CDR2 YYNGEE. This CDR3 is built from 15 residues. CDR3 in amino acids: CASSPTGVSGETQYF. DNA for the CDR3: TGTGCCAGCAGCCCTACAGGGGTTTCGGGGGAGACCCAGTACTTC.

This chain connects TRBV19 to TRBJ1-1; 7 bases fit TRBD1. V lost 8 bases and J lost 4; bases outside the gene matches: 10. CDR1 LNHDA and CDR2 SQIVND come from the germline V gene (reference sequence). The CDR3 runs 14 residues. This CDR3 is CASRGRGVATEAFF. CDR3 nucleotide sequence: TGTGCCAGTCGTGGCAGGGGGGTTGCCACTGAAGCTTTCTTT.

CDR3 sequence reads: CATGGREKQETQYF. The CDR3 DNA reads as TGTGCCACCGGGGGTAGAGAAAAACAAGAGACCCAGTACTTC. The V gene is TRBV7-9, the J gene TRBJ2-5; tentatively, D is TRBD2 (6 bases). This CDR3 region has 14 residues. Germline CDR1 and CDR2: SEHNR and FQNEAQ (reference sequence). V was cut by 10 bases and J by 2 bases, with 17 bases left in between.

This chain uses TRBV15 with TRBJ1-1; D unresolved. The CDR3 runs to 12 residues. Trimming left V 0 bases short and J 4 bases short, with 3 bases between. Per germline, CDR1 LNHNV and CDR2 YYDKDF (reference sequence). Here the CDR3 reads CATSREVTEAFF. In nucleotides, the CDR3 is TGTGCCACCAGCAGAGAGGTCACTGAAGCTTTCTTT.

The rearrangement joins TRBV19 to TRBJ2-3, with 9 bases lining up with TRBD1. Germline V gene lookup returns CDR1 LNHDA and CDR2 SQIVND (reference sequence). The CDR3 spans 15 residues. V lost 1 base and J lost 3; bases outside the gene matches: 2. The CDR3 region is CASSIVGTGTDTQYF. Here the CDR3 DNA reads TGTGCCAGTAGTATAGTTGGGACAGGGACAGATACGCAGTATTTT.

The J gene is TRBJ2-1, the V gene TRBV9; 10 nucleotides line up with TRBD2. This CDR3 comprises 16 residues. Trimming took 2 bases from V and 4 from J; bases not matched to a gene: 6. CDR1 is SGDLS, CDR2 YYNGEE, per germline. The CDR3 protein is CASSVASGGGYNEQFF. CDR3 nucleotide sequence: TGTGCCAGCAGCGTGGCAAGCGGGGGGGGTTACAATGAGCAGTTCTTC.

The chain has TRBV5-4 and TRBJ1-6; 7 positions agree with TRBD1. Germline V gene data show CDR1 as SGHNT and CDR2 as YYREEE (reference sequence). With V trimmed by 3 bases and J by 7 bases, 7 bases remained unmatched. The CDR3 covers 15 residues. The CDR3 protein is CASSSRDRGNSPLHF. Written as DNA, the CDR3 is TGTGCCAGCAGCTCCCGGGACAGAGGCAATTCACCCCTCCACTTT.

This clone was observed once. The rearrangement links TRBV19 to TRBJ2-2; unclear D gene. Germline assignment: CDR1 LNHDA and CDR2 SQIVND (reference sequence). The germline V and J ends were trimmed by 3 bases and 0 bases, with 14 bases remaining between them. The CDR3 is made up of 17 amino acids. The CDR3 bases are TGTGCCAGTAGTATGAGAAGGGCGGTCACGAACACCGGGGAGCTGTTTTTT. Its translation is CASSMRRAVTNTGELFF.

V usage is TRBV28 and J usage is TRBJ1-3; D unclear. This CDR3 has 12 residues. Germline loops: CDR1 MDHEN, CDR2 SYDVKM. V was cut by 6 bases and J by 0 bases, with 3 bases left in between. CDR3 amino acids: CASRNSGNTIYF. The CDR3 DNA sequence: TGTGCCAGCAGAAACTCTGGAAACACCATATATTTT.

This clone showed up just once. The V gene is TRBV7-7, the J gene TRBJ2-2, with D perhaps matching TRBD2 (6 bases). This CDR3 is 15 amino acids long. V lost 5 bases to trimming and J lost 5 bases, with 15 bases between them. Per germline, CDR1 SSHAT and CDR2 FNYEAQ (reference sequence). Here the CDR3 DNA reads TGTGCCAGCAGCCGGGAGCGAGCAGGGACCGGGGAGCTGTTTTTT. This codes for CASSRERAGTGELFF.

The chain's CDR3 is CASSLGPDQPQHF. CDR3 bases: TGTGCCAGCAGCTTGGGCCCCGATCAGCCCCAGCATTTT. The chain couples TRBV5-6 to TRBJ1-5; D gene unclear. This CDR3 region has 13 residues. Looked up from germline, CDR1 is SGHDT and CDR2 is YYEEEE. V shed 0 bases and J shed 5 bases, with 6 bases lying between them.

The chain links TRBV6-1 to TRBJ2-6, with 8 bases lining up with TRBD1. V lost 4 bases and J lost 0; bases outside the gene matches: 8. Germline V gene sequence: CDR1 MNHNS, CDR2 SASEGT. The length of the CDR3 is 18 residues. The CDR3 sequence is CASSGGQGSISGANVLTF. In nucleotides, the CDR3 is TGTGCCAGCAGTGGCGGACAGGGCAGCATCTCTGGGGCCAACGTCCTGACTTTC.

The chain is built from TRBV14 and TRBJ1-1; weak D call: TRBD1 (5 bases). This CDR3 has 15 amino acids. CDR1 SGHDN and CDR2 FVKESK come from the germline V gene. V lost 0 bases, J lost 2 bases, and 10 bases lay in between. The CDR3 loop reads CASSQEVRGNTEAFF. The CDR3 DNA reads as TGTGCCAGCAGCCAAGAGGTCCGGGGCAACACTGAAGCTTTCTTT.

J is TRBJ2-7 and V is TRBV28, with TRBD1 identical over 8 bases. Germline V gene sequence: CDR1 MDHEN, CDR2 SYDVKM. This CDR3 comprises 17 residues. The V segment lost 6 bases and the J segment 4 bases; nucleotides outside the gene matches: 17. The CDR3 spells CASSQKGWTGLGYEQYF. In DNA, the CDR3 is TGTGCCAGCAGCCAAAAAGGGTGGACAGGGCTGGGGTACGAGCAGTACTTC.

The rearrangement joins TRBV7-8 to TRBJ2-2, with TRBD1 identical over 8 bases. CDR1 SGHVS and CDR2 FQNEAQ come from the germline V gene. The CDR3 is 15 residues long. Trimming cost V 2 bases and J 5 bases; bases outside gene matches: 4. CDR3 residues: CASSLQGAKTGELFF. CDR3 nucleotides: TGTGCCAGCAGCTTACAGGGGGCTAAAACCGGGGAGCTGTTTTTT. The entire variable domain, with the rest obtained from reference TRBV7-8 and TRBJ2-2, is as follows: GAGVSQSPRYKVAKRGQDVALRCDPISGHVSLFWYQQALGQGPEFLTYFQNEAQLDKSGLPSDRFFAERPEGSVSTLKIQRTQQEDSAVYLCASSLQGAKTGELFFGEGSRLTVL.

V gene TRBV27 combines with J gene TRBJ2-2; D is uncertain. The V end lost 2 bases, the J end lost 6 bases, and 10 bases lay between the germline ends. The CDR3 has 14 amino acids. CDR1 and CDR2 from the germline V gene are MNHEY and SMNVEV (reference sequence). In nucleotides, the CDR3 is TGTGCCAGCAGTTTAAACACGGCCCCCGGGGAGCTGTTTTTT. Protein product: CASSLNTAPGELFF.

The CDR3 is CASSSRGGGRYTEAFF. The CDR3 DNA reads as TGTGCCAGCAGCTCCCGAGGCGGGGGACGGTACACTGAAGCTTTCTTT. This chain uses TRBV7-9 with TRBJ1-1; a weak D match, TRBD1 (5 bases). Germline values: CDR1 SEHNR, CDR2 FQNEAQ (reference sequence). The CDR3 runs 16 residues. Trimming took 4 bases from V and 3 from J, leaving 18 bases between them. Full variable domain (missing parts from reference TRBV7-9 and TRBJ1-1): DTGVSQNPRHKITKRGQNVTFRCDPISEHNRLYWYRQTLGQGPEFLTYFQNEAQLEKSRLLSDRFSAERPKGSFSTLEIQRTEQGDSAMYLCASSSRGGGRYTEAFFGQGTRLTVV.

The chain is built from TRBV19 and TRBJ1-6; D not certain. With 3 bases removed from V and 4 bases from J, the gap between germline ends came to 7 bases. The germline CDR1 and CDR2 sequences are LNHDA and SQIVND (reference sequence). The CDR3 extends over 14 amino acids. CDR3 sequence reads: CASSMSHYNSPLHF. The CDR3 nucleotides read TGTGCCAGTAGTATGTCACATTATAATTCACCCCTCCACTTT.

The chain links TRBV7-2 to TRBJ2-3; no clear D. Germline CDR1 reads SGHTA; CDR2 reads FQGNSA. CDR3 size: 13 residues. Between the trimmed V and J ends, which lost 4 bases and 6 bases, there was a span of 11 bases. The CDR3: CASSSLFSDTQYF. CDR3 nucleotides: TGTGCCAGCAGCTCCCTTTTTAGCGATACGCAGTATTTT.

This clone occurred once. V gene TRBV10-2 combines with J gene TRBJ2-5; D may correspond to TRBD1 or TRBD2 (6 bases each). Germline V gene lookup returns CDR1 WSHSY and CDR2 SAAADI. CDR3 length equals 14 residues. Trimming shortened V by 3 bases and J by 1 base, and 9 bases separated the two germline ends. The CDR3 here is CASSDRGPQETQYF. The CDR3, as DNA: TGCGCCAGCAGTGACCGGGGGCCCCAAGAGACCCAGTACTTC.

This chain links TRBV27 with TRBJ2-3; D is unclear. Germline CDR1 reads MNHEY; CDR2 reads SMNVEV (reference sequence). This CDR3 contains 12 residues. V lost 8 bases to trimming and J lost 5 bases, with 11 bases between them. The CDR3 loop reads CASGHPIDTQYF. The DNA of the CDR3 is TGTGCCAGCGGGCACCCGATAGATACGCAGTATTTT.

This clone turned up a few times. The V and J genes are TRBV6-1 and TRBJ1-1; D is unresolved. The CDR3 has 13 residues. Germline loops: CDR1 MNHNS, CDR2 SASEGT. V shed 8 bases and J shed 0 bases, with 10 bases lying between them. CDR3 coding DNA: TGTGCCAGCGGCCGGACCTTGAACACTGAAGCTTTCTTT. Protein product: CASGRTLNTEAFF.